This entry lists 15 T cell receptor beta chains sequenced from one sample in a study of neoadjuvant nivolumab and ipilimumab in lung cancer. Sequencing was performed with immunoSEQ multiplex PCR; in TCRdb, only in-frame clones are kept and a portion is missing. Altogether 25,000 to 30,000 clones are present, around 80% being singletons, with the ten largest covering over 4.5%. Sequenced here: tumor tissue, sampled after neoadjuvant nivolumab, alone or with ipilimumab, at or shortly before surgery. These receptors were taken from an adult with non-small cell lung cancer.

A few counts support this clone. The chain has TRBV7-3 and TRBJ2-3; 7 nucleotides match TRBD2. CDR3 length: 16 amino acids. Looked up from germline, CDR1 is SGHTA and CDR2 is FQGTGA. Losses at the gene ends were 2 bases for V and 1 base for J; bases not matched to a gene: 6. CDR3 bases: TGTGCCAGCAGCTTAGGGACGGGAGGCGGCACAGATACGCAGTATTTT. This gives the protein CASSLGTGGGTDTQYF.

This clone was seen a single time. The CDR3 nucleotides read TGCAGCGTTGGCGAGGGACAGCCGAGCTCCTACAATGAGCAGTTCTTC. Amino acids: CSVGEGQPSSYNEQFF. This chain joins TRBV29-1 and TRBJ2-1; TRBD1 matches 7 bases. The CDR3 has 16 residues. J gave up 0 bases and V 4 bases, and 9 bases lay outside the gene matches. Germline V CDR1 and CDR2: SQVTM, ANQGSEA.

The rearrangement uses TRBV2 and TRBJ1-5; maybe TRBD1 (5 bases). The CDR3 is 14 residues long. Deletions cut 3 bases from V and 4 bases from J, with 10 bases between. The germline CDR1 and CDR2 sequences are SNHLY and FYNNEI. CDR3 amino acids: CASSEGQGNQPQHF. CDR3 bases: TGTGCCAGCAGTGAGGGGCAGGGTAATCAGCCCCAGCATTTT.

The chain recombines TRBV7-2 with TRBJ2-2; possibly TRBD2 for D (6 bases). Trimming pared 1 base from V and 0 bases from J, leaving 9 bases between. Germline V gene sequence: CDR1 SGHTA, CDR2 FQGNSA. There are 16 residues in the CDR3. The chain's CDR3 is CASSLGTNANTGELFF. CDR3 nucleotides: TGTGCCAGCAGCTTAGGGACTAACGCGAACACCGGGGAGCTGTTTTTT.

This clone was seen a single time. This rearrangement joins TRBV2 to TRBJ1-5, with D tentatively TRBD1 (5 bases). Germline V gene lookup returns CDR1 SNHLY and CDR2 FYNNEI. Between the trimmed V and J ends, which lost 2 bases and 5 bases, there was a span of 16 bases. The CDR3 sequence is 16 residues long. The CDR3 sequence: CASSEYGGLPDQPQHF. The CDR3 DNA reads TGTGCCAGCAGTGAATATGGGGGTCTTCCAGATCAGCCCCAGCATTTT. Full variable domain (rest looked up from reference TRBV2 and TRBJ1-5): EPEVTQTPSHQVTQMGQEVILRCVPISNHLYFYWYRQILGQKVEFLVSFYNNEISEKSEIFDDQFSVERPDGSNFTLKIRSTKLEDSAMYFCASSEYGGLPDQPQHFGDGTRLSIL.

The CDR3: CASSFAGTGAYEQYF. The CDR3 DNA reads TGTGCCAGCAGCTTTGCGGGGACAGGGGCCTACGAGCAGTACTTC. The genes are TRBV5-8 and TRBJ2-7; 10 bases agree with TRBD1. CDR3 length: 15 amino acids. Per germline, CDR1 SGHTS and CDR2 YDEGEE. With 2 bases clipped from V and 2 bases from J, the junction kept 4 bases outside the gene matches.

The V and J genes are TRBV19 and TRBJ2-2, with TRBD1 as a possible D gene (5 bases). The CDR3 has 12 residues. Germline loops: CDR1 LNHDA, CDR2 SQIVND (reference sequence). Trimming left V 11 bases short and J 6 bases short, with 13 bases between. Here the CDR3 reads CACLKGAGELFF. CDR3 sequence (DNA): TGTGCCTGCTTGAAAGGGGCCGGGGAGCTGTTTTTT.

The rearrangement links TRBV7-9 to TRBJ2-7; D is uncertain. CDR3 length: 14 residues. V was trimmed by 3 bases and J by 5 bases, leaving 14 bases between them. The germline V gene encodes CDR1 SEHNR and CDR2 FQNEAQ (reference sequence). The CDR3: CASSFSTDPNEQYF. The CDR3 nucleotides read TGTGCCAGCAGCTTCTCCACAGACCCTAACGAGCAGTACTTC.

This chain joins TRBV9 and TRBJ1-1; D is uncertain. The CDR3 spans 15 residues. Trimming shortened V by 8 bases and J by 0 bases, and 17 bases separated the two germline ends. CDR1 SGDLS and CDR2 YYNGEE come from the germline V gene. In DNA, the CDR3 is TGTGCCAGGGGGAATCGCGTAGGGATGAACACTGAAGCTTTCTTT. Amino acid sequence: CARGNRVGMNTEAFF.

The chain carries TRBV2 and TRBJ2-3, with D possibly matching TRBD2 (6 bases). The CDR3 contains 15 residues. Germline lookup yields CDR1 SNHLY and CDR2 FYNNEI. Trimming took off 3 bases at V and 2 bases at J, with 12 bases between the two ends. The CDR3 loop reads CASSERDGFTDTQYF. CDR3 sequence (DNA): TGTGCCAGCAGTGAGCGGGACGGCTTCACAGATACGCAGTATTTT.

V and J are TRBV5-1 and TRBJ1-1; D gene uncertain. Germline V gene lookup returns CDR1 SGHRS and CDR2 YFSETQ. Trimming pared 2 bases from V and 4 bases from J, leaving 9 bases between. The CDR3 extends over 13 amino acids. This CDR3 reads CASSFDPGTEAFF. The CDR3 nucleotides are TGCGCCAGCAGCTTCGACCCCGGCACTGAAGCTTTCTTT.

Comment on this clone: Other DNA variants within this sample encode the same CDR3. The CDR3 nucleotides are TGTGCCAGCAGTGAGGGTAGCACAGATACGCAGTATTTT. This codes for CASSEGSTDTQYF. The chain couples TRBV2 to TRBJ2-3; the D is unclear. Per germline, CDR1 SNHLY and CDR2 FYNNEI. V lost 3 bases to trimming and J lost 0 bases, with 4 bases between them. This CDR3 comprises 13 residues.

The rearrangement joins TRBV6-5 to TRBJ1-2, with a weak D call TRBD1 (5 bases). Per germline, CDR1 MNHEY and CDR2 SVGAGI. The CDR3 loop spans 14 amino acids. V was trimmed by 4 bases and J by 0 bases, leaving 9 bases between them. This chain's CDR3 is CASSSGTTNYGYTF. The CDR3 DNA reads TGTGCCAGCAGTTCAGGGACTACTAACTATGGCTACACCTTC.

This clone was seen more than once but under ten times. This chain connects TRBV5-1 to TRBJ2-6, with D hard to call. The CDR3 loop spans 14 amino acids. CDR1 is SGHRS, CDR2 YFSETQ, per germline. V was pared by 6 bases and J by 3 bases, with 10 bases between. CDR3 protein: CASKPTGGANVLTF. The CDR3 DNA sequence: TGCGCCAGCAAGCCGACGGGTGGGGCCAACGTCCTGACTTTC.

The J gene is TRBJ2-1, the V gene TRBV5-1, with 8 bases aligning to TRBD2. There are 17 residues in the CDR3. With V trimmed by 5 bases and J by 0 bases, 10 bases remained unmatched. CDR1 and CDR2 (germline): SGHRS, YFSETQ. This CDR3 reads CASRALAGLGSYNEQFF. The CDR3 DNA sequence: TGCGCCAGCAGAGCGTTAGCGGGGTTAGGCTCCTACAATGAGCAGTTCTTC.